In its sample, the clone carrying this T cell receptor beta chain ranks as medium-sized (0.01 to 0.1%). The sample belongs to a study of T-cell memory formation after mild COVID-19. Across the study: Among the donors, TCR clusters were largely specific to each donor.

Germline CDR1 reads SGHVS; CDR2 reads FQNEAQ. The CDR3 is 10 residues long. Deletions cut 4 bases from V and 15 bases from J, with 9 bases between. MiXCR was run by TCRdb on the 5' RACE reads, yielding one entry per CDR3 protein. In the table there are around 4,600 distinct CDR3 sequences, about a sixth of which are singletons. The chain carries TRBV7-8 and TRBJ1-4; D unresolved. Sequencing input: PBMCs or a T cell subset sorted from them (not recorded which). This receptor was identified in an adult who had mild COVID-19 (a few samples of this study predate the infection). Cell type and time point are not known. The DNA for the CDR3 is TGTGCCAGCAGCTCCAGCCTGGTGTTTTTT. It codes for CASSSSLVFF.